A few counts support the clone carrying this TCR beta chain. Its antigen is still unknown. The CDR3 is made up of 13 amino acids. Trimming took off 1 base at V and 6 bases at J, with 9 bases between the two ends. The germline V gene has CDR1 LGHNA and CDR2 YNFKEQ. The sample originates from a study of T-cell memory formation after mild COVID-19. Study context: TCR clustering was largely donor specific.

General observations from the study: Clones that shrank (day 15 to 85) were balanced CD4/CD8, whereas later expanders leaned CD4+. Nothing showed for sure that second-wave clones peaking on day 37 were SARS-CoV-2 specific.

TCRdb reprocessed the 5' RACE reads via MiXCR and lists one record per CDR3 protein. The data hold about 310,000 distinct CDR3 sequences, with 15% to 20% observed a single time. The receptor comes from a man between 18 and 35 years old who had mild COVID-19 (a few samples of this study predate the infection). Cell type and time point are not known. The sample consisted of PBMCs or a T cell subset sorted from them (not recorded which). The chain couples TRBV4-2 to TRBJ1-1; D gene ambiguous. Here the CDR3 reads CASSQGALAEAFF. The CDR3 region has the DNA TGTGCCAGCAGCCAAGGGGCGTTGGCTGAAGCTTTCTTT.